The 29 T cell receptor beta chains reported below all come from one sample, sequenced in a study of T-cell memory formation after mild COVID-19 (dated by TCRdb to 2020 to 2022). The library was generated by 5' RACE. Instrument used: Illumina NovaSeq 6000. The public reads were reprocessed in TCRdb via fastp at Q25 and MiXCR, keeping in-frame beta chains. Rows with one shared CDR3 protein collapse into an entry with the most common genes and DNA. The sample table lists approximately 440,000 distinct CDR3 sequences, 15% to 25% of them with a count of one. Approximately 8.1% of the sample comes from the top ten. Sequenced input: PBMCs or a T cell subset sorted from them (not recorded which). These receptors all stem from an adult woman who had mild COVID-19 (a few samples of this study predate the infection). The sample titles of this study are shuffled in the database, so cell type and time point are left out; the donor was told from shared clones.

This clonotype occurred a few times. The chain recombines TRBV12-3 or TRBV12-4 with TRBJ1-1; D uncertain. The germline V and J ends were trimmed by 1 base and 5 bases, with 11 bases remaining between them. This CDR3 contains 14 residues. CDR3 in DNA: TGTGCCAGCAGTTTAGGGTTACGGCGGACTGAAGCTTTCTTT. It codes for CASSLGLRRTEAFF.

This clonotype was found a few times. As DNA, the CDR3 is TGTGCCAGCAGCGTCCGGGACTTTACCTACAATGAGCAGTTCTTC. This gives the protein CASSVRDFTYNEQFF. The rearrangement uses TRBV9 and TRBJ2-1, with a weak D call TRBD2 (6 bases). Trimming removed 2 bases from V and 2 bases from J, with 11 bases in between. Germline CDR1 SGDLS, CDR2 YYNGEE. The CDR3 spans 15 residues.

This clonotype was seen many times. This chain uses TRBV4-1 with TRBJ1-1; D gene unclear. Trimming cost V 1 base and J 4 bases, with 13 bases left between them. The germline V gene encodes CDR1 MGHRA and CDR2 YSYEKL. The CDR3 has 15 amino acids. CDR3 protein: CASSQGGGLGTEAFF. The DNA for the CDR3 is TGCGCCAGCAGCCAAGGGGGAGGTTTAGGCACTGAAGCTTTCTTT.

This clonotype was counted a few times. The J gene is TRBJ2-3, the V gene TRBV15, with D possibly TRBD2 on 7 matching bases. CDR1 LNHNV and CDR2 YYDKDF come from the germline V gene (reference sequence). The germline V and J ends were trimmed by 3 bases and 2 bases, with 21 bases remaining between them. CDR3 length equals 18 residues. In DNA, the CDR3 is TGTGCCACCAGCAGGATGCCCGGACTAGGGGGGGACACAGATACGCAGTATTTT. This sequence encodes CATSRMPGLGGDTDTQYF.

The chain carries TRBV7-3 and TRBJ2-3, with 9 bases fitting TRBD2. Germline CDR1 and CDR2: SGHTA and FQGTGA. Trimming cost V 2 bases and J 4 bases; bases outside gene matches: 10. The CDR3 totals 17 residues. The CDR3 is CASSLAVLSGSADTQYF. Here the CDR3 DNA reads TGTGCCAGCAGCTTAGCGGTCCTTAGCGGGAGCGCAGATACGCAGTATTTT.

This clonotype was seen more than once but under ten times. The V call is TRBV7-2, the J call TRBJ1-2; no firm D call. CDR1 SGHTA and CDR2 FQGNSA come from the germline V gene. Trimming stripped 5 bases from V and 8 bases from J, with 12 bases between. The CDR3 loop spans 12 amino acids. CDR3 nucleotide sequence: TGTGCCAGCAGCCCAACCTCCTGGGGCTACACCTTC. This gives the protein CASSPTSWGYTF.

The chain joins TRBV20-1 to TRBJ1-1, with D maybe TRBD1 (5 bases). The germline V gene encodes CDR1 DFQATT and CDR2 SNEGSKA (reference sequence). V shed 3 bases and J shed 12 bases, with 20 bases lying between them. The CDR3 loop spans 13 amino acids. CDR3 nucleotides: TGCAGTGCTAGGGTTGCGGGGGTCCAAACGACTTTCTTT. Its translation is CSARVAGVQTTFF.

The chain recombines TRBV5-6 with TRBJ2-1; the match to TRBD2 covers 9 bases. The V segment lost 4 bases and the J segment 5 bases; nucleotides outside the gene matches: 7. The CDR3 runs 15 residues. Germline loops: CDR1 SGHDT, CDR2 YYEEEE. The CDR3 bases are TGTGCCAGCAGCCCCTTAGCGGGAGCCAACAATGAGCAGTTCTTC. Translating gives CASSPLAGANNEQFF.

V usage is TRBV20-1 and J usage is TRBJ2-7; maybe TRBD1 (6 bases). CDR1 and CDR2 from the germline V gene are DFQATT and SNEGSKA (reference sequence). Deletions cut 4 bases from V and 5 bases from J, with 30 bases between. The CDR3 extends over 18 amino acids. The CDR3 spells CSAIGGVGQSYPGHEQYF. The CDR3, as DNA: TGCAGTGCTATTGGAGGAGTTGGACAGTCTTACCCGGGGCACGAGCAGTACTTC.

The sample holds a few counts of this clonotype. V usage is TRBV6-2 or TRBV6-3 and J usage is TRBJ2-2; a possible D gene is TRBD1 (5 bases). V was pared by 6 bases and J by 7 bases, with 12 bases between. There are 13 residues in the CDR3. Germline CDR1 MNHEY, CDR2 SVGEGT. The CDR3 is CASRRDSYGELFF. Written as DNA, the CDR3 is TGTGCCAGCAGGCGAGACAGCTACGGGGAGCTGTTTTTT.

The chain has TRBV2 and TRBJ1-5, with D tentatively TRBD1 (5 bases). Germline V gene data show CDR1 as SNHLY and CDR2 as FYNNEI. The length of the CDR3 is 15 residues. V lost 4 bases and J lost 0, with 10 bases in between. CDR3 bases: TGTGCCAGCAGTGCAGGGAGATATAGCAATCAGCCCCAGCATTTT. This gives the protein CASSAGRYSNQPQHF.

This clonotype was observed a few times. This chain links TRBV9 with TRBJ1-1; the match to TRBD1 covers 7 bases. CDR1 is SGDLS and CDR2 is YYNGEE in the germline V gene. The CDR3 is made up of 14 amino acids. Trimming removed 0 bases from V and 4 bases from J; junction bases left unmatched: 3. Here the CDR3 reads CASSVDRGSTEAFF. CDR3 sequence (DNA): TGTGCCAGCAGCGTAGACAGGGGATCCACTGAAGCTTTCTTT.

This clonotype was counted between two and nine times. This chain uses TRBV6-4 with TRBJ1-1; 9 bases align to TRBD1. The CDR3 is 18 residues long. The V and J ends lost 2 bases and 5 bases, in that order; junction bases with no gene match: 15. In germline, CDR1 is MRHNA, CDR2 SNTAGT. The CDR3 DNA sequence: TGTGCCAGCAGTGACCCTACATGGGACAGGGTAGTATCGACTGAAGCTTTCTTT. Translated, it gives CASSDPTWDRVVSTEAFF.

Ten or more counts support this clonotype. V usage is TRBV12-5 and J usage is TRBJ2-1; D gene uncertain. This CDR3 has 13 residues. Between the trimmed V and J ends, which lost 5 bases and 8 bases, there was a span of 13 bases. Germline CDR1 is LGHNT and CDR2 is FRNRAP. In nucleotides, the CDR3 is TGTGCTAGTGGTCTTTCTGGGCGACATGAGCAGTTCTTC. Residues: CASGLSGRHEQFF.

This clonotype was detected only a few times. The chain carries TRBV7-6 and TRBJ2-1; maybe TRBD2 (5 bases). Trimming left V 5 bases short and J 7 bases short, with 18 bases between. Germline V gene sequence: CDR1 SGHVS, CDR2 FNYEAQ. The CDR3 totals 15 residues. This CDR3 reads CASSPFSSSKNEQFF. Written as DNA, the CDR3 is TGTGCCAGCAGCCCCTTCTCCTCTAGCAAGAATGAGCAGTTCTTC.

The V call is TRBV29-1, the J call TRBJ2-2; tentatively, D is TRBD1 (6 bases). The CDR3 is 16 amino acids. V was shortened by 4 bases and J by 0 bases, with 15 bases between the two germline ends. Per the germline V gene, CDR1 is SQVTM and CDR2 is ANQGSEA. The CDR3 here is CSVGGPPGANTGELFF. CDR3 nucleotide sequence: TGCAGCGTTGGGGGGCCTCCAGGGGCGAACACCGGGGAGCTGTTTTTT.

The rearrangement uses TRBV6-2 or TRBV6-3 and TRBJ1-2; D possibly corresponds to TRBD1 (5 bases). CDR1 and CDR2 (germline): MNHEY, SVGEGT. The CDR3 totals 14 residues. The V end lost 6 bases, the J end lost 4 bases, and 15 bases lay between the germline ends. The CDR3 DNA reads TGTGCCAGCAGCAACGGGGGGGATTCCTATGGCTACACCTTC. Its translation is CASSNGGDSYGYTF.

The chain links TRBV5-1 to TRBJ1-1; D unclear. Germline V CDR1 and CDR2: SGHRS, YFSETQ. The length of the CDR3 is 14 residues. V was cut by 5 bases and J by 9 bases, with 20 bases left in between. CDR3 sequence reads: CASRRDNAVEKAFF. The CDR3 DNA reads as TGCGCCAGCAGGCGTGACAACGCGGTGGAGAAAGCTTTCTTT.

This clonotype was seen a few times. The V and J genes are TRBV4-3 and TRBJ2-1; D perhaps matches TRBD2 (5 bases). From germline, CDR1 is LGHNA and CDR2 YSLEER. V gave up 1 base and J gave up 7 bases, with 20 bases separating them. The CDR3 is 17 residues long. The CDR3, as DNA: TGCGCCAGCAGCCAAGTTACCAAGCGTCACTCGGGGAATGAGCAGTTCTTC. This codes for CASSQVTKRHSGNEQFF.

V and J are TRBV5-1 and TRBJ2-7; D may correspond to TRBD1 or TRBD2 (6 bases each). V lost 3 bases and J 3 bases, leaving 13 bases between the germline ends. The germline CDR1 and CDR2 sequences are SGHRS and YFSETQ. This CDR3 has 14 amino acids. This CDR3 is CASSWGADFYEQYF. CDR3 sequence (DNA): TGCGCCAGCAGCTGGGGGGCAGATTTCTACGAGCAGTACTTC.

This clonotype was detected only a few times. The V gene is TRBV15, the J gene TRBJ1-1; D not certain. V was shortened by 4 bases and J by 4 bases, with 13 bases between the two germline ends. The CDR3 loop spans 14 amino acids. Looked up from germline, CDR1 is LNHNV and CDR2 is YYDKDF (reference sequence). The CDR3, as DNA: TGTGCCACCAGCACCGGCCGGGCGGGCACTGAAGCTTTCTTT. It is translated as CATSTGRAGTEAFF.

The chain joins TRBV6-5 to TRBJ2-2, with D perhaps given as TRBD1 or TRBD2 (5 bases each). CDR1 is MNHEY, CDR2 SVGAGI, per germline. There are 15 residues in the CDR3. Trimming removed 7 bases at V and 6 bases at J, with 18 bases between. DNA for the CDR3: TGTGCCAGCACCGGGGCAGGGTATTTCGCCGGGGAGCTGTTTTTT. It yields the protein CASTGAGYFAGELFF.

This rearrangement joins TRBV12-3 or TRBV12-4 to TRBJ1-2; a weak D match, TRBD1 (5 bases). CDR3 size: 15 residues. The V and J ends lost 8 bases and 5 bases respectively, with 21 bases between them. This chain's CDR3 is CASRPTQALRYGYTF. The DNA for the CDR3 is TGTGCCAGCCGACCCACACAGGCCCTTCGGTATGGCTACACCTTC.

The chain employs TRBV20-1 and TRBJ2-1; 9 bases align to TRBD2. J was trimmed by 6 bases and V by 0 bases; bases with no gene match: 6. Germline V gene data show CDR1 as DFQATT and CDR2 as SNEGSKA (reference sequence). CDR3 length: 15 amino acids. The DNA of the CDR3 is TGCAGTGCTAGAGATAAAGCGGGGGGTTCCAATGAGCAGTTCTTC. Its protein is CSARDKAGGSNEQFF.

In its sample, this clonotype was seen a few times. This chain uses TRBV5-1 with TRBJ1-1; D is ambiguous. The germline V gene has CDR1 SGHRS and CDR2 YFSETQ. The CDR3 totals 13 residues. The ends were cut back, 4 bases at V and 3 bases at J, with 10 bases in the middle. Here the CDR3 reads CASSEGEDTEAFF. As DNA, the CDR3 is TGCGCCAGCAGCGAGGGCGAGGACACTGAAGCTTTCTTT.

The chain combines TRBV29-1 with TRBJ2-2; 10 bases are shared with TRBD2. The trim removed 4 bases at V and 5 bases at J, leaving 7 bases unmatched. The CDR3 sequence is 15 residues long. The germline gives CDR1 SQVTM, CDR2 ANQGSEA. The CDR3 reads CSVVVAGGSTGELFF. CDR3 bases: TGCAGCGTTGTAGTAGCGGGAGGATCTACCGGGGAGCTGTTTTTT.

V and J are TRBV9 and TRBJ2-3, with 13 nucleotides matching TRBD2. With V trimmed by 1 base and J by 0 bases, 5 bases remained unmatched. Germline V gives CDR1 SGDLS, CDR2 YYNGEE. This CDR3 is built from 18 residues. CDR3 sequence reads: CASSVTSGGDPSTDTQYF. The CDR3 DNA sequence: TGTGCCAGCAGCGTAACTAGCGGGGGGGACCCTAGCACAGATACGCAGTATTTT.

V is TRBV19 and J is TRBJ2-1; 9 bases match TRBD1. Germline loops: CDR1 LNHDA, CDR2 SQIVND (reference sequence). The CDR3 has 18 residues. The trim removed 2 bases at V and 3 bases at J, leaving 11 bases unmatched. In nucleotides, the CDR3 is TGTGCCAGTAGTATACGGCCCAAGACAGGGGGTGGCTACAATGAGCAGTTCTTC. The encoded protein is CASSIRPKTGGGYNEQFF.

The chain has TRBV6-6 and TRBJ2-6; tentatively, D is TRBD1 (6 bases). With 2 bases removed from V and 0 bases from J, the gap between germline ends came to 8 bases. The CDR3 loop spans 16 amino acids. Germline V gene sequence: CDR1 MNHNY, CDR2 SVGAGI (reference sequence). The DNA of the CDR3 is TGTGCCAGCAGTTACCAGGGGCCCTCTGGGGCCAACGTCCTGACTTTC. Protein product: CASSYQGPSGANVLTF.